A selection of T cell receptor beta chains follows, all from one sample in a study of T cell responses to AZD1222 COVID-19 vaccine. TCRdb's table, derived via immunoSEQ multiplex PCR, lists solely in-frame clones and lacks some. This sample has 100,000 to 150,000 clones; more than 80% occur once, and the top ten carry 3.5% to 4.5%. The sample here was peripheral blood, taken 28 days after the second AZD1222 dose. The receptor set was obtained from an adult who received the AZD1222 COVID-19 vaccine. Each CDR3 is given with its conserved first and last residue. Each record gives: V gene, J gene, clone size, D gene, CDR3 DNA, CDR3 protein. D genes are given only for firm matches. A clone size is listed for some rows: how often the clone was seen (once, few, many), or a class if it is expanded.

>TRBV7-6|TRBJ2-3|-|TRBD1
TGTGCCAGCAGCCCCGCCACGGGACAGGGGTGGGATACGCAGTATTTT
CASSPATGQGWDTQYF
>TRBV3-1/TRBV3-2|TRBJ1-4|-|-
TGTGCCAGCAGCCAAGGAGGGTCGGCTAATGAAAAACTGTTTTTT
CASSQGGSANEKLFF
>TRBV10-3|TRBJ2-2|-|TRBD2
TGTGCCACCTCCCATACTAGCGGGGGACCCGGGGGAGGGGAGCTGTTTTTT
CATSHTSGGPGGGELFF
>TRBV19|TRBJ1-2|-|-
TGTGCCAGTAGTATGGGATCCCCCTATGGCTACACCTTC
CASSMGSPYGYTF
>TRBV7-2|TRBJ2-7|-|TRBD2
TGTGCCAGCAGCTTAGTAGCGGGGAGCTCCTACGAGCAGTACTTC
CASSLVAGSSYEQYF
>TRBV28|TRBJ2-7|-|TRBD1
TGTGCCAGCAGGCCGACAGGGGGGAACTACGAGCAGTACTTC
CASRPTGGNYEQYF
>TRBV5-1|TRBJ1-2|-|-
TGCGCCAGCAGCTTCGAGGCAGCGACCTATGGCTACACCTTC
CASSFEAATYGYTF
>TRBV7-2|TRBJ1-1|once|-
TGTGCCAGCAGCGCAGGGGTCGGGACCCCAAGTCGAGCTTTCTTT
CASSAGVGTPSRAFF
>TRBV5-5|TRBJ2-1|-|-
TGTGCCAGCAGCTTGGTTTCGGGGTTTGAGCAGTTCTTC
CASSLVSGFEQFF
>TRBV9|TRBJ1-6|-|-
TGTGCCAGCGGAAGCCCAGGGACGAATTCACCCCTCCACTTT
CASGSPGTNSPLHF
>TRBV5-1|TRBJ2-3|-|TRBD1
TGCGCCAGCAGCTTTTCCCCCGGGACAGGGACAGATACGCAGTATTTT
CASSFSPGTGTDTQYF
>TRBV5-1|TRBJ2-7|-|-
TGCGCCAGCGGACAGACCTCTGGGGTCGAGCAGTACTTC
CASGQTSGVEQYF
>TRBV20-1|TRBJ2-3|-|-
TGCAGTGCTAAGGGTAGAGATACGCAGTATTTT
CSAKGRDTQYF
>TRBV24-1|TRBJ1-4|-|-
TGTGCCACCAGTGATGGAGGGTGGGAAAAACTGTTTTTT
CATSDGGWEKLFF
>TRBV6-2/TRBV6-3|TRBJ2-2|-|-
TGTGCCAGCAGTTACTCGGGCTATTCCACCGGGGAGCTGTTTTTT
CASSYSGYSTGELFF
>TRBV4-2|TRBJ1-1|-|-
TGTGCCAGCAGCCAAGATACACATAACACTGAAGCTTTCTTT
CASSQDTHNTEAFF
>TRBV6-1|TRBJ2-7|-|-
TGTGCCAGCAGTGAATCAGGGTTGTCGGCCTACGAGCAGTACTTC
CASSESGLSAYEQYF
>TRBV7-2|TRBJ1-5|few|-
TGTGCCAGCAGCCCGCGGGTGAGCCTACAGCCCCAGCATTTT
CASSPRVSLQPQHF
>TRBV3-1/TRBV3-2|TRBJ2-7|once|-
TGTGCCAGCAGCCTTAAAGCCTACGAGCAGTACTTC
CASSLKAYEQYF
>TRBV5-3|TRBJ2-7|-|TRBD2
TGTGCCAGAAGCTTGATCAGACTAGCGGGGTACTACGAGCAGTACTTC
CARSLIRLAGYYEQYF
>TRBV19|TRBJ1-1|-|-
TGTGCCAGTAGTAGTGCGGGGCTGAACACTGAAGCTTTCTTT
CASSSAGLNTEAFF
>TRBV5-8|TRBJ1-3|-|-
TGTGCCAGCAGCCCCCTCGGGGGGCGAAACACCATATATTTT
CASSPLGGRNTIYF
>TRBV2|TRBJ2-3|-|TRBD2
TGTGCCAGCAGTGAATTTCTAGCGGGGGTCACAGATACGCAGTATTTT
CASSEFLAGVTDTQYF
>TRBV7-9|TRBJ1-5|-|TRBD1
TGTGCCAGCAGCTTAACAGGGGAAAGTCAGCCCCAGCATTTT
CASSLTGESQPQHF
>TRBV29-1|TRBJ1-2|-|TRBD1
TGCAGCGTTGAAGGTGCCTGGGACAGAACTAACTATGGCTACACCTTC
CSVEGAWDRTNYGYTF
>TRBV27|TRBJ1-3|-|-
TGTGCCAGCAGCTGGACAGTCGGAAACACCATATATTTT
CASSWTVGNTIYF
>TRBV24-1|TRBJ1-5|-|TRBD1
TGTGCCACCAGTGATCCCCGACAGGGGGGATGGCAGCCCCAGCATTTT
CATSDPRQGGWQPQHF
>TRBV5-4|TRBJ2-5|once|TRBD2
TGTGCCAGCAGCCGGGGACTAGCGGGGCAAGAGACCCAGTACTTC
CASSRGLAGQETQYF
>TRBV4-1|TRBJ2-2|-|-
TGCGCCAGCAGCCACTATCAGCGGGCCTACACCGGGGAGCTGTTTTTT
CASSHYQRAYTGELFF
>TRBV11-3|TRBJ2-1|-|-
TGTGCCAGCAGTCGAAGCCCCGCCGGCGAGCAGTTCTTC
CASSRSPAGEQFF
>TRBV24-1|TRBJ2-2|-|-
TGTGCCACCAGTGATTTTCGGCAGGGAATAGACACCGGGGAGCTGTTTTTT
CATSDFRQGIDTGELFF
>TRBV4-2|TRBJ2-2|-|TRBD2
TGTGCCAGCAGCCGGGGGGGCACCGGGGAGCTGTTTTTT
CASSRGGTGELFF
>TRBV6-1|TRBJ1-1|-|-
TGTGCCAGCAGTGAACGGGGGGGGCGGACTGAAGCTTTCTTT
CASSERGGRTEAFF
>TRBV28|TRBJ2-2|-|-
TGTGCCAGCAGTTTACGGGGCACCGGGGAGCTGTTTTTT
CASSLRGTGELFF
>TRBV6-5|TRBJ1-5|once|-
TGTGCCAGCAGGGGGAAAAAGGGCAGCAATCAGCCCCAGCATTTT
CASRGKKGSNQPQHF
>TRBV7-2|TRBJ2-5|-|-
TGTGCCAGCAGCTTAGCCGGGACTCCGGGTCTTCAAGAGACCCAGTACTTC
CASSLAGTPGLQETQYF
>TRBV7-2|TRBJ2-1|-|-
TGTGCCAGCAGCCCAAGCTCGGGGGTGCCCTACAATGAGCAGTTCTTC
CASSPSSGVPYNEQFF
>TRBV4-1|TRBJ2-5|-|TRBD2
TGCGCCAGCAGCCAAGAGCGGGGACTAGCGGGGGAAGAGACCCAGTACTTC
CASSQERGLAGEETQYF
>TRBV18|TRBJ1-5|-|TRBD1
TGTGCCAGCTTACAGGGGGCCGATCAGCCCCAGCATTTT
CASLQGADQPQHF
>TRBV30|TRBJ1-5|-|-
TGTGCCTGGAATGGGGGACAAAAGAATCAGCCCCAGCATTTT
CAWNGGQKNQPQHF
>TRBV7-2|TRBJ2-1|-|-
TGTGCCAGCAGCCTAACCTCCTCCTACAATGAGCAGTTCTTC
CASSLTSSYNEQFF
>TRBV6-5|TRBJ2-1|-|TRBD1
TGTGCCACGAGACGGGACAGAAACAATGAGCAGTTCTTC
CATRRDRNNEQFF
>TRBV5-5|TRBJ2-1|-|-
TGTGCCAGCAGTTGGGACCCAATCTCCTACAATGAGCAGTTCTTC
CASSWDPISYNEQFF
>TRBV24-1|TRBJ2-6|-|-
TGTGCCACCAGTGATTTGAGCGTCGGGGCCAACGTCCTGACTTTC
CATSDLSVGANVLTF
>TRBV7-8|TRBJ2-1|-|TRBD2
TGTGCCAGCAGCTTAAGTAGCGGGGGGGCTTATGAGCAGTTCTTC
CASSLSSGGAYEQFF
>TRBV2|TRBJ1-4|many|TRBD1
TGTGCCAGCAGGGCCGGGACAGGGGGCGAAAATGAAAAACTGTTTTTT
CASRAGTGGENEKLFF